The next 10 T cell receptor beta chains were all read from a single sample in a study of response to subunit inactivated influenza vaccine. One entry per CDR3 protein, called by TCRdb with MiXCR from the RT-PCR reads. The data show 530,000 or so distinct CDR3 sequences, with roughly 23% seen just once and less than 2.5% held by the top ten. This material consisted of CD4+ T cells sorted from PBMCs, taken approximately 5 days after vaccination. The source is a middle-aged man who received an inactivated influenza vaccine.

This clonotype appeared a few times. The chain employs TRBV5-6 and TRBJ2-3; 8 bases line up with TRBD1. Germline CDR1 and CDR2: SGHDT and YYEEEE. The trim removed 3 bases at V and 3 bases at J, leaving 6 bases unmatched. This CDR3 is built from 15 residues. CDR3 bases: TGTGCCAGCAGCTATGATCGGACAGGGACAGATACGCAGTATTTT. Translation gives CASSYDRTGTDTQYF.

This chain joins TRBV20-1 and TRBJ1-2, with 10 bases that match TRBD1. CDR1 and CDR2 from the germline V gene are DFQATT and SNEGSKA (reference sequence). J gave up 4 bases and V 1 base, and 9 bases lay outside the gene matches. The CDR3 totals 16 residues. CDR3 bases: TGCAGTGCTAGAGTTTTGGGGACAGGGGCGGGCTATGGCTACACCTTC. Translated: CSARVLGTGAGYGYTF.

This rearrangement joins TRBV6-1 to TRBJ2-7; tentative D call: TRBD1 (7 bases). The germline CDR1 and CDR2 sequences are MNHNS and SASEGT. With 11 bases removed from V and 5 bases from J, the gap between germline ends came to 19 bases. The CDR3 runs 13 residues. The CDR3 nucleotides read TGTGCCTCCACGGCAGGGGGGAGGAACGAGCAGTACTTC. Its translation is CASTAGGRNEQYF.

This chain uses TRBV4-1 with TRBJ2-5, with 10 bases identical to TRBD1. Germline V gives CDR1 MGHRA, CDR2 YSYEKL. Unmatched junction bases numbered 5, after V lost 3 bases and J lost 4 bases. There are 15 residues in the CDR3. The CDR3 here is CASSQEGDRGETQYF. CDR3 bases: TGCGCCAGCAGCCAGGAGGGGGACAGGGGAGAGACCCAGTACTTC.

This clonotype appeared a single time. A junction end diverges from the germline sequence, so it may reflect a read error. The J gene is TRBJ2-5, the V gene TRBV20-1, with 7 bases identical to TRBD2. Looked up from germline, CDR1 is DFQATT and CDR2 is SNEGSKA (reference sequence). This CDR3 has 17 amino acids. For the CDR3, the DNA is TGCTGTGCTAGAGATCCGGGGGAGGGCCTTTATTCGGAGACCCAGTACTTC. This translates into CCARDPGEGLYSETQYF.

The genes are TRBV27 and TRBJ2-7; TRBD2 agrees at 16 bases. V shed 6 bases, J shed 2 bases, and the junction held 10 bases outside the gene matches. The CDR3 loop spans 18 amino acids. Germline-derived CDR1 and CDR2 are MNHEY and SMNVEV (reference sequence). The CDR3 DNA reads as TGTGCCAGCAGACGGCTAGGGACTAGCGGGAGGGAAGCCTACGAGCAGTACTTC. It specifies CASRRLGTSGREAYEQYF.

The rearrangement uses TRBV28 and TRBJ2-3; 10 bases map to TRBD1. The CDR3 has 12 residues. Germline trimming cut 6 bases from V and 7 bases from J; bases unmatched to any gene: 1. Germline-derived CDR1 and CDR2 are MDHEN and SYDVKM. In DNA, the CDR3 is TGTGCCAGCAGGGGACAGGGGCATACGCAGTATTTT. Its protein is CASRGQGHTQYF.

A few counts support this clonotype. The CDR3 coding sequence is TGCAGTGCCAGCAGTTTCGCGGACCCGAGCTCCTACAATGAGCAGTTCTTC. Translation: CSASSFADPSSYNEQFF. The chain links TRBV20-1 to TRBJ2-1; no clear D gene. Deletions cut 6 bases from V and 0 bases from J, with 21 bases between. This CDR3 region has 17 residues. Germline CDR1 reads DFQATT; CDR2 reads SNEGSKA (reference sequence).

The chain is built from TRBV24-1 and TRBJ2-1; TRBD2 is a possible D gene (6 bases). With 4 bases removed from V and 1 base from J, the gap between germline ends came to 13 bases. Germline loops: CDR1 KGHDR, CDR2 SFDVKD. This CDR3 contains 16 residues. The CDR3 region is CATSDPEAGSYNEQFF. CDR3 coding DNA: TGTGCCACCAGTGACCCCGAGGCGGGGTCCTACAATGAGCAGTTCTTC.

V is TRBV4-1 and J is TRBJ2-7; possible D gene TRBD1, 6 bases. V lost 1 base, J lost 1 base, and 14 bases lay in between. CDR3 length equals 16 residues. Germline-derived CDR1 and CDR2 are MGHRA and YSYEKL. The CDR3 sequence: CASSQVSAGASYEQYF. CDR3 bases: TGCGCCAGCAGCCAAGTCTCGGCAGGGGCTTCCTACGAGCAGTACTTC.